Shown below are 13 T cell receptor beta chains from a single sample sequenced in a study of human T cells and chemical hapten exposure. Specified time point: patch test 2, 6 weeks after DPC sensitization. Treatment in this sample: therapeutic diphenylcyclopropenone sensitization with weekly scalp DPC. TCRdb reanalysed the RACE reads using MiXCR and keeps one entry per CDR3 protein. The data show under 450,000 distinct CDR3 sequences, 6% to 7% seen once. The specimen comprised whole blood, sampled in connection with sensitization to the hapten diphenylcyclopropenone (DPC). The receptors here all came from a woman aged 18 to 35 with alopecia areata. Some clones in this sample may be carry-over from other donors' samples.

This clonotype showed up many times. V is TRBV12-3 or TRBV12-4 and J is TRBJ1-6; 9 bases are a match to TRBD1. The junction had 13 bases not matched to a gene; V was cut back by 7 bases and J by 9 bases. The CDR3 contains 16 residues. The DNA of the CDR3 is TGTGCCAGCACGGGTACAGGGGGCTCCCCTACTTCACCCCTCCACTTT. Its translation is CASTGTGGSPTSPLHF.

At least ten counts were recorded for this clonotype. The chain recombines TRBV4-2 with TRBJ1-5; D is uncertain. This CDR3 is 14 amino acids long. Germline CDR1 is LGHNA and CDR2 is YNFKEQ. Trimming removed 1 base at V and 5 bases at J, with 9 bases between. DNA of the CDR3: TGTGCCAGCAGCCAAGTTTTGGGAGATCAGCCCCAGCATTTT. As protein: CASSQVLGDQPQHF.

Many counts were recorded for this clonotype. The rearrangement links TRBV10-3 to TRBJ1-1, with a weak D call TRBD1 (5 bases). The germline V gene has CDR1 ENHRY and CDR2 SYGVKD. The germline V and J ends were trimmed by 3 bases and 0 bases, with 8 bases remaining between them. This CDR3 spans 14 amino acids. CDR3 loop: CAISEEGLNTEAFF. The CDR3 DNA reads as TGTGCCATCAGTGAAGAGGGGTTGAACACTGAAGCTTTCTTT.

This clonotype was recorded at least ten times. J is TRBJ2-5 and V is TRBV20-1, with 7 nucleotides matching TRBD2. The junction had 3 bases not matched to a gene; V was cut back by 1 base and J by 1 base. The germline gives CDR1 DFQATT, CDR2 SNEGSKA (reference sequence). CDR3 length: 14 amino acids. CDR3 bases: TGCAGTGCTAGAGGCGGGGGAGCCCAAGAGACCCAGTACTTC. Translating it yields CSARGGGAQETQYF.

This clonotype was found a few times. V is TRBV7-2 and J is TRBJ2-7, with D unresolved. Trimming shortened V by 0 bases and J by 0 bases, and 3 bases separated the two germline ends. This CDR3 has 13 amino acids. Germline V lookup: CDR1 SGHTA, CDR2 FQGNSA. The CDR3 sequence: CASSLASSYEQYF. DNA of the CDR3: TGTGCCAGCAGCTTAGCTAGCTCCTACGAGCAGTACTTC. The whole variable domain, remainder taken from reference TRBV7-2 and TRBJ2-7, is GAGVSQSPSNKVTEKGKDVELRCDPISGHTALYWYRQSLGQGLEFLIYFQGNSAPDKSGLPSDRFSAERTGGSVSTLTIQRTQQEDSAVYLCASSLASSYEQYFGPGTRLTVT.

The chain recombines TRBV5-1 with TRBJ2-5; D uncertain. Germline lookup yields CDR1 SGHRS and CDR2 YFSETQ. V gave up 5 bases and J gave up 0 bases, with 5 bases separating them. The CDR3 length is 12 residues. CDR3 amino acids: CASSFDQETQYF. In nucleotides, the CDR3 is TGCGCCAGCAGTTTCGACCAAGAGACCCAGTACTTC.

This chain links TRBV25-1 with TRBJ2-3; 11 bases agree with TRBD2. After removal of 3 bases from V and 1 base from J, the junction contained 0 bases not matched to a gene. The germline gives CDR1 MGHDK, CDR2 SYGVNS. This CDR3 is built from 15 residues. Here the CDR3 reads CASSDSGGGTDTQYF. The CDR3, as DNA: TGTGCCAGCAGTGATAGCGGGGGGGGCACAGATACGCAGTATTTT.

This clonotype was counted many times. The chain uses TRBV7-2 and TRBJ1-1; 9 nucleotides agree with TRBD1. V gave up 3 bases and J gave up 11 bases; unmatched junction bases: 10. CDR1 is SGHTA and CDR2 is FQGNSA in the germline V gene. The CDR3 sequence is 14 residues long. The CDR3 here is CASSLTGGSIGAFF. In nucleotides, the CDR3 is TGTGCCAGCAGCTTGACAGGGGGATCAATCGGCGCTTTCTTT.

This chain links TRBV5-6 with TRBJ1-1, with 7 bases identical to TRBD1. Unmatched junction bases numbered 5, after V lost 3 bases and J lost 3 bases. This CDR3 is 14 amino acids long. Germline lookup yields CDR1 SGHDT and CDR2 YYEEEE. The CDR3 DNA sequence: TGTGCCAGCAGCTCTACAGGGGTAGACACTGAAGCTTTCTTT. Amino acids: CASSSTGVDTEAFF.

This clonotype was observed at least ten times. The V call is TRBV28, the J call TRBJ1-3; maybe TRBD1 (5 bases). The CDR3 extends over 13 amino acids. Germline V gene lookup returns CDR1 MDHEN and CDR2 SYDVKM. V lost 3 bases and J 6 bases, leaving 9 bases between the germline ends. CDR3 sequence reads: CASSFTGVNTIYF. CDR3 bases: TGTGCCAGCAGTTTTACAGGTGTAAACACCATATATTTT.

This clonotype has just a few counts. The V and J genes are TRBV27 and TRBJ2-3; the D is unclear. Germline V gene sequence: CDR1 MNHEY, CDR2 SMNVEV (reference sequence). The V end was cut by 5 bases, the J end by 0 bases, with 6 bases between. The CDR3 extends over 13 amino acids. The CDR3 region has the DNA TGTGCCAGCAGTCGTCCTAGCACAGATACGCAGTATTTT. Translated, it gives CASSRPSTDTQYF.

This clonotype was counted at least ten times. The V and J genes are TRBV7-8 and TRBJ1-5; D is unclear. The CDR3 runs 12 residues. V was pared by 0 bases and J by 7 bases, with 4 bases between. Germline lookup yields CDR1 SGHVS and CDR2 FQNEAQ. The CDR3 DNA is TGTGCCAGCAGCTTAGCGAGGCAGCCCCAGCATTTT. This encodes CASSLARQPQHF.

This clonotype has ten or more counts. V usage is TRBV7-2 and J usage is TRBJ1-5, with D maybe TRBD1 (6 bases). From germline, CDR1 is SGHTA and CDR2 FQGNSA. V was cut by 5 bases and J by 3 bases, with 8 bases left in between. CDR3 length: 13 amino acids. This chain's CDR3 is CASSQGYNQPQHF. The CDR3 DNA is TGTGCCAGCAGCCAGGGGTACAATCAGCCCCAGCATTTT.